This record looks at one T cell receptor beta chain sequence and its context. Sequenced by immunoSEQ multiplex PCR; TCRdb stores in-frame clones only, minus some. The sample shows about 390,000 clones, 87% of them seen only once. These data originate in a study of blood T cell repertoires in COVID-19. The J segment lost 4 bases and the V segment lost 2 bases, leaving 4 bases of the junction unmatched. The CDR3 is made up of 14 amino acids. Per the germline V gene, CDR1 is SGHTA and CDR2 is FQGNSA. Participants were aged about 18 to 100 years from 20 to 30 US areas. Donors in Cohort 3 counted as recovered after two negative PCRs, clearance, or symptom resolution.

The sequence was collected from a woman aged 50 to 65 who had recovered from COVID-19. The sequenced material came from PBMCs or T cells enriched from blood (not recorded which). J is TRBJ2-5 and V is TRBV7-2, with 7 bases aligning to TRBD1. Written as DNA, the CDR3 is TGTGCCAGCAGCTTAAGGGGGCGCGGAGAGACCCAGTACTTC. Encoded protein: CASSLRGRGETQYF.